These 7 T cell receptor beta chains share one sample of origin, sequenced in a study of human T cells and chemical hapten exposure. Time point defined: patch test 1, 2 weeks after DPC sensitization. Treatment: therapeutic diphenylcyclopropenone sensitization with weekly scalp DPC. Each CDR3 protein gets one entry after TCRdb re-called the RACE reads with MiXCR. The top ten hold approximately 12% of the sample, which has tens of thousands of distinct CDR3 sequences, 9.3% seen once. This specimen consisted of whole blood, obtained in connection with sensitization to the hapten diphenylcyclopropenone (DPC). The receptors come from a woman in her thirties or forties with alopecia areata. Some clones in this sample may be carry-over from other donors' samples.

This clonotype has only a few counts. The chain uses TRBV6-2 or TRBV6-3 and TRBJ2-3, with a weak D call TRBD2 (5 bases). This CDR3 spans 12 amino acids. CDR1 and CDR2 from the germline V gene are MNHEY and SVGEGT. V lost 5 bases, J lost 5 bases, and 8 bases lay in between. The CDR3 coding sequence is TGTGCCAGCAGTCAACTAGGAGATACGCAGTATTTT. It encodes CASSQLGDTQYF.

This clonotype was seen many times. V and J are TRBV3-1 and TRBJ1-5; TRBD1 agrees at 7 bases. Losses at the gene ends were 1 base for V and 5 bases for J; bases not matched to a gene: 2. The CDR3 is 14 amino acids. Germline V lookup: CDR1 LGHDT, CDR2 YNNKEL (reference sequence). The DNA of the CDR3 is TGTGCCAGCAGCCAAGGGAGGGGGCATCAGCCCCAGCATTTT. Translating gives CASSQGRGHQPQHF.

V usage is TRBV12-3 or TRBV12-4 and J usage is TRBJ2-3; D is possibly TRBD2 (5 bases). V shed 6 bases and J shed 5 bases, with 18 bases lying between them. This CDR3 is built from 15 residues. The chain's CDR3 is CASSALRGPGDTQYF. The CDR3 nucleotides are TGTGCCAGCAGCGCTTTGAGAGGGCCGGGAGATACGCAGTATTTT.

This clonotype was observed many times. The chain recombines TRBV12-3 or TRBV12-4 with TRBJ2-2, with D hard to call. The CDR3 covers 16 residues. V gave up 1 base and J gave up 4 bases, with 13 bases separating them. This CDR3 is CASSLVSWGRTGELFF. The CDR3 DNA reads TGTGCCAGCAGTTTAGTCAGTTGGGGTCGCACCGGGGAGCTGTTTTTT.

The V and J genes are TRBV20-1 and TRBJ2-5; 8 bases agree with TRBD1. Per the germline V gene, CDR1 is DFQATT and CDR2 is SNEGSKA (reference sequence). The CDR3 has 14 residues. J lost 0 bases, V lost 4 bases, and 4 bases had no gene match. DNA of the CDR3: TGCAGTGCTACGGACAGGGAAAACCAAGAGACCCAGTACTTC. Amino acids: CSATDRENQETQYF.

The table lists this clonotype with many counts. The chain couples TRBV7-9 to TRBJ1-2; D is ambiguous. The V end was cut by 3 bases, the J end by 4 bases, with 9 bases between. The CDR3 sequence is 13 residues long. CDR1 is SEHNR, CDR2 FQNEAQ, per germline (reference sequence). CDR3 in DNA: TGTGCCAGCAGCTTCTCCGGTATCTATGGCTACACCTTC. It specifies CASSFSGIYGYTF.

Regarding this clonotype: Just one base apart from a much larger clone, this may be a read error. Written as DNA, the CDR3 is TGCGCCAGCAGCCCCGGGACCCAGGGGACTAAAGCTTTCTTT. Amino acids: CASSPGTQGTKAFF. The rearrangement links TRBV5-1 to TRBJ1-1; a possible D gene is TRBD1 (6 bases). Trimming stripped 4 bases from V and 9 bases from J, with 19 bases between. From germline, CDR1 is SGHRS and CDR2 YFSETQ. The CDR3 spans 14 residues.